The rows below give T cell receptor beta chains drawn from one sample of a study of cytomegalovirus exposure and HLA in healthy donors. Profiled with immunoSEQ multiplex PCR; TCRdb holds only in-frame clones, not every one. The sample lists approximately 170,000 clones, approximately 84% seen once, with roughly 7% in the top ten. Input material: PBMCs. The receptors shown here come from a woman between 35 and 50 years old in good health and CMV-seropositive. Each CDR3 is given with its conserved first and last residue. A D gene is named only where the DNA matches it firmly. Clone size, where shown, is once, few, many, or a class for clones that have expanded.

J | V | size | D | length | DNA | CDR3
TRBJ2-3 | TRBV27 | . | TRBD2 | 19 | TGTGCCAGCAGTTTTCAGCGAGGGACTAGCGGGGGGGTAACAGATACGCAGTATTTT | CASSFQRGTSGGVTDTQYF
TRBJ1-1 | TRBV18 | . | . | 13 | TGTGCCAGCTCACTAGAAGTTGAGACTGAAGCTTTCTTT | CASSLEVETEAFF
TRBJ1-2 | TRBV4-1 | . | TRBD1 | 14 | TGCGCCAGCAGCCAACCGGGACAGTACTATGGCTACACCTTC | CASSQPGQYYGYTF
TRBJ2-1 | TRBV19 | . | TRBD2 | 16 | TGTGCCAGTAGGGAGGCGGGGGGGCCTCGTGATAATGAGCAGTTCTTC | CASREAGGPRDNEQFF
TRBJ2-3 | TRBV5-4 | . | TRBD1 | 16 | TGTGCCAGCAGCACCGGACAGGGGGGAGGCACAGATACGCAGTATTTT | CASSTGQGGGTDTQYF
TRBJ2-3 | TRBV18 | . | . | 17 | TGTGCCAGCTCACCACCGGCAGGGGAAGGGAGCACAGATACGCAGTATTTT | CASSPPAGEGSTDTQYF
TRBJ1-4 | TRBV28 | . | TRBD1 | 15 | TGTGCCAGCAGTCACCAAACCGGGACAGACGAAAAACTGTTTTTT | CASSHQTGTDEKLFF
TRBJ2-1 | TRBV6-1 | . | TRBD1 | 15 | TGTGCCAGCAGTGTCGGGACAGGGGGCTGGAATGAGCAGTTCTTC | CASSVGTGGWNEQFF
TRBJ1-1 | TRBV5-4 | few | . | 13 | TGTGCCAGCAGCAAAACAGGGAGCACTGAAGCTTTCTTT | CASSKTGSTEAFF
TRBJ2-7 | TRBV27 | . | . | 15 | TGTGCCAGCAGCCCCATTGAGGGTAGCTCCTACGAGCAGTACTTC | CASSPIEGSSYEQYF
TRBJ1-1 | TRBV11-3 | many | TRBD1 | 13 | TGTGCCAGCAGCTTCAGGACAGGGACTGAAGCTTTCTTT | CASSFRTGTEAFF
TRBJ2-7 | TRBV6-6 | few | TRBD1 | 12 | TGTGCCAGCGGAACAGGGGGCTACGAGCAGTACTTC | CASGTGGYEQYF
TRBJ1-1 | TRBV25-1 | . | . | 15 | TGTGCCAGCAGTGCACACCGGGGAGGGAACACTGAAGCTTTCTTT | CASSAHRGGNTEAFF
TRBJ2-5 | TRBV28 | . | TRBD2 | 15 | TGTGCCAGCAGTATGGGGAGGGCCGGAGGAGAGACCCAGTACTTC | CASSMGRAGGETQYF
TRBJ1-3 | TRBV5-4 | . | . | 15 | TGTGCCAGCAGCTTTAGGGGGAGCGTCACAAACACCATATATTTT | CASSFRGSVTNTIYF
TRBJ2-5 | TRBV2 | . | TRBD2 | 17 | TGTGCCAGCAGTGAAGGCATAGCGGGGGTCATACAAGAGACCCAGTACTTC | CASSEGIAGVIQETQYF
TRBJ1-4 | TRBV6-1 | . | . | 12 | TGTGCCAGCAGTGAAACGCAGGGGAAACTGTTTTTT | CASSETQGKLFF
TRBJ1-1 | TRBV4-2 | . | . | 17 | TGTGCCAGCAGCCCCCCATACGGGGGGGTAGGGAACACTGAAGCTTTCTTT | CASSPPYGGVGNTEAFF
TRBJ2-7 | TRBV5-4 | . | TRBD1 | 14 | TGTGCCAGCAGCTTGGGACAGGGCTCCTACGAGCAGTACTTC | CASSLGQGSYEQYF
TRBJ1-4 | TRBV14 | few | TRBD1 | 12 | TGTGCCAGCAGCCAAGCTCAGGGGGAACTGTTTTTT | CASSQAQGELFF
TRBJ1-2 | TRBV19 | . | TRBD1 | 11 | TGTGCCAGTAGCCTCGGGACAGGGATCGACTTC | CASSLGTGIDF
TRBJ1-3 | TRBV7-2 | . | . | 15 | TGTGCCAGCAGCTTAGTTGGGAGCTCTGGAAACACCATATATTTT | CASSLVGSSGNTIYF
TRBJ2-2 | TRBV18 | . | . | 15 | TGTGCCAGCTCACTCTTCGGGAGTAACACCGGGGAGCTGTTTTTT | CASSLFGSNTGELFF
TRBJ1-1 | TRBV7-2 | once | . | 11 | TGTGCCAGCAGCTTAGGGGGCGAAGCTTTCTTT | CASSLGGEAFF
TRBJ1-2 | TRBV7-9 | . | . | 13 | TGTGCCAGCAGCCTCGACAGGAGCCCAGGCTACACCTTC | CASSLDRSPGYTF
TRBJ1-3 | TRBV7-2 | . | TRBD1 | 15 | TGTGCCAGCAGCCCGGGACAGGGTATTGGAAACACCATATATTTT | CASSPGQGIGNTIYF
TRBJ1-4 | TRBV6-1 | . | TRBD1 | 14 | TGTGCCAGCAGACCGACAGGGGGCCGTGAAAAACTGTTTTTT | CASRPTGGREKLFF
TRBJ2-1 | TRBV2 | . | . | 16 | TGTGCCAGCAGTGAGTTGGGGGCCATTACCATCAATGAGCAGTTCTTC | CASSELGAITINEQFF
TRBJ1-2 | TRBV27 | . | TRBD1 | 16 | TGTGCCAGCAGTTTATCTGGACAGGGACGTTTTTATGGCTACACCTTC | CASSLSGQGRFYGYTF
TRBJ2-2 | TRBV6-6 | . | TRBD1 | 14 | TGTGCCAGCAGTGACAGGGTTTTCACCGGGGAGCTGTTTTTT | CASSDRVFTGELFF
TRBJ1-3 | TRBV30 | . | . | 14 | TGTGCCTGGAGTACCGGGAGTTCTGGAAACACCATATATTTT | CAWSTGSSGNTIYF
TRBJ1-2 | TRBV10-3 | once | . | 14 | TGTGCCATCAATCGGGAGGAGACTAACTATGGCTACACCTTC | CAINREETNYGYTF
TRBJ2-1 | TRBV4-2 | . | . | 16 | TGTGCCAGCAGCCAAGATGTCGGGACAAGATACAATGAGCAGTTCTTC | CASSQDVGTRYNEQFF
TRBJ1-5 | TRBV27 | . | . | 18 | TGTGCCAGCAGTTCCTTCACCCGTTCTGCCGGGGGCAATCAGCCCCAGCATTTT | CASSSFTRSAGGNQPQHF
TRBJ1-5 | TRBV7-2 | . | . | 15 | TGTGCCAGCAGCCCCGATCCAGGGTTCAATCAGCCCCAGCATTTT | CASSPDPGFNQPQHF
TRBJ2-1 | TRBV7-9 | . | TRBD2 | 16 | TGTGCCAGCAGCCGATTGACTAGCGGGCCGACGGGGGAGCAGTTCTTC | CASSRLTSGPTGEQFF
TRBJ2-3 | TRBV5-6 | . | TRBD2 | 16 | TGTGCCAGCAGCTTGGCGGGACTAGCGTCCACAGATACGCAGTATTTT | CASSLAGLASTDTQYF
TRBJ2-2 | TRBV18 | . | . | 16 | TGTGCCAGCTCACCTCCCTGGACAATTTTGGCCGGGGAGCTGTTTTTT | CASSPPWTILAGELFF
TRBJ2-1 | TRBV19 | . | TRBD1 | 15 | TGTGCCAGTAGTGCTCCGGGACAGGGAATCGATGAGCAGTTCTTC | CASSAPGQGIDEQFF